This T cell receptor beta chain came from a study of cytomegalovirus exposure and HLA in healthy donors (dated 2017 in TCRdb). A note on the overall study: In an earlier analysis of some 610 of the donors, around 300 Gb of sequence data and 90 million to 120 million unique TCR beta sequences from about 190 million T cells were reported. All discovery cohort repertoires had been generated using a single sequencing platform. Donor age, sex, ethnicity and CMV serostatus were collected together with the repertoire data. A later genetic analysis used genome-wide SNP genotypes for about three fifths of the 666 donors, treating that subset as a discovery cohort. To predict cytomegalovirus infection status, the study brought together high-throughput TCR immunosequencing, statistical association of individual TCRs with disease status, and machine learning. In an earlier analysis of 500 to 650 of the donors, high-throughput TCR beta sequencing was used to judge whether each TCR beta V gene segment behaved as functional or pseudogenic. Several DR-DQ haplotypes were treated as single units for association and clustering because of strong linkage in the cohort. Roughly 300 gigabases of sequencing data and 70 million to 95 million unique TCR sequences made up an early release that covered fewer than 650 HLA-typed donors. The number of typed donors differed by locus: about 620-630 for A, B, C, DRB1 and DQB1; 522 for DQA1; around 580 for DPA1; and some 430 for DPB1. The study used immunosequencing to profile the T cell repertoires of 666 subjects and linked those repertoires to cytomegalovirus serostatus. Both class I and class II loci were covered by HLA typing, at four-digit resolution. Among several hundred genotyped donors of the cohort, an average of around 240,000 unique TCR beta nucleotide sequences was sequenced per donor, of which about 18% were non-productive. Besides the first cohort of about 730 subjects, a separate validation cohort made up of 95 to 150 different subjects was used. The later analysis used no new phenotypic data to find candidate immune exposures, relying instead on TCR beta sequences and their occurrence across donors. A later analysis re-analyzed previously published TCR beta repertoires from approximately 670 donors and added high-resolution HLA genotyping to study TCR occurrence patterns. Among the roughly 410 genotyped donors, more than 70% belonged to the genetic ancestry cluster associated with self-reported Caucasian donors. The study aimed to test whether signatures of past pathogen exposure could be identified by cataloging public T cell receptors.

The full study reports these points: Most TCR sequences were seen in very few donors, while some public TCRs were found in many individuals. According to a later genetic analysis, donors in an Asian-associated ancestry cluster had fewer N-insertions in productive TCRs than the approximately 700-donor mean. Several of the top co-occurrence clusters appeared to be linked to parvovirus B19, influenza, CMV and Epstein-Barr virus, according to a later analysis. Only TCR beta chains were sequenced in this cohort, and the absence of alpha or paired-chain data limited detectable features. In a later analysis, most CMV-associated TCR beta chains were found to appear HLA-restricted, with HLA associations seemingly driven largely by CMV exposure. The 87-base-pair reads could not distinguish some IMGT-functional V segments, including TRBV6-2 and TRBV6-3, so those segments were excluded. A further reported finding was that TCR beta sequences accurately predicted the HLA-A and HLA-B alleles for most subjects in the first cohort. Broadly in line with IMGT annotations, most TCR beta V segments showed up in productive rearrangements about 90% or about 30% of the time in an earlier analysis of several hundred of the donors. The study listed 150 to 200 TCR beta chains as associated with cytomegalovirus. Because counts were too low, about 18 rarely observed V segments, including chromosome 9 orphons, were excluded from the earlier analysis of fewer than 650 of the donors. Compared with equally common non-associated chains, HLA-associated TCR beta chains in a later analysis were more clonally expanded and had lower generation probabilities. The authors suggested that the approach could potentially be extended to other disease states and immunological phenotypes. A later genetic analysis associated a missense DCLRE1C variant with V-gene and J-gene trimming of TCR beta chains, and an independent cohort replicated the association. Strong co-occurrence of HLA alleles, especially DR and DQ, made assigning TCR associations to individual alleles difficult. Because HLA typing was unavailable for some donors at each locus, only the typed subset was used in association tests. A few of the identified cytomegalovirus-associated TCR beta chains were confirmed in vitro to be specific for cytomegalovirus antigens. A later analysis associated about 17,000 TCR beta sequences with specific HLA alleles at a false discovery rate of 0.05. Immune exposure information for the cohort was limited to CMV serostatus. A group of highly shared sequence variants was considered likely to be a technical artifact of the sequencing pipeline. In a later analysis, the rate of TCR association differed among HLA loci, with DRB1 alleles having the most associated TCRs and HLA-C alleles having the fewest. Presence/absence analyses assumed roughly uniform sequencing depth across donors, an assumption that may not hold. The classifier was reported to diagnose cytomegalovirus status with high specificity and sensitivity in both the original cohort and the validation cohort. Linkage disequilibrium might explain the correlated functional status among segregating V segments, but an unknown experimental factor could not be excluded.

The cohort consisted of 600 to 750 healthy bone marrow donors. Cohort members were all nominally healthy when sampled, although unrecorded immune exposures were likely present. The donor was CMV seronegative and was included in the group of several hundred seronegative cohort members. Each donor provided a peripheral blood sample, and peripheral blood mononuclear cells were used for TCR beta sequencing. Genomic DNA extraction from the blood cell samples was performed with the Qiagen DNeasy Blood Extraction Kit. For this clone: There is no known antigen for this receptor. Base qualities are missing; no much larger clone stands one base away.

The library relied on the immunoSEQ multiplex PCR assay. The multiplex PCR relied on a mix of 60 forward primers for TCR Vbeta segments and 13 reverse primers for TCR Jbeta segments. Amplification of the CDR3 region of rearranged TCR beta genes was performed with a multiplex PCR assay on genomic DNA. The Illumina HiSeq System was used to sequence the amplified TCR beta libraries as 87-base-pair reads. Per the original workflow: A later analysis counted tens of millions of unique TCR beta chains across the approximately 700 repertoires, and roughly 11 million of these chains were shared by at least two donors. Raw reads were error-corrected and collapsed into unique sequences with a nearest-neighbor algorithm that merged closely related sequences to remove PCR and sequencing errors. CDR3 sequences were aligned to IMGT reference sequences to assign V, D and J gene segments. For a sequence to be retained, at least a six-nucleotide match to both a V gene segment and a J gene segment was required. Rearrangements were classified as productive when the CDR3 lacked stop codons and remained in frame with V and J, and all other rearrangements were classified as non-productive. Following IMGT convention, CDR3 was defined as the stretch from the second conserved V-encoded cysteine up to the conserved J-encoded phenylalanine. Sequences without an unambiguous match to a single V gene segment were excluded from the earlier analysis of 587 of the donors. An earlier analysis of approximately 590 of the donors classified V segments as functional when productive rearrangements were above 56.7% and as segregating when the standard deviation between donors was above 5%. A statistical classification framework was developed to diagnose cytomegalovirus status using the catalog of TCR beta chain sequences. V and J gene assignment, in a later analysis, came from comparing TCR nucleotide sequences with IMGT/GENE-DB human TR gene sequences. Using the TCRdist pipeline, a later analysis assigned CDR3 sequences along with most-parsimonious VDJ recombination scenarios. In a later analysis, every TCR beta chain was defined by the combination of its CDR3 amino acid sequence and its V-gene family, and reads without a unique V-gene family were dropped. In a later analysis, around 650 highly shared, low-generation-probability nucleotide sequences were removed to address suspected cross-contamination and a sequencing artifact. In a later analysis, a clonal expansion index was calculated for each public chain from normalized within-repertoire ranks of inferred template counts. Generation probabilities in a later analysis came from a VDJ recombination model fitted to out-of-frame rearrangements, and those results were checked against IGoR. A later analysis scored TCR-TCR, TCR-HLA and TCR-CMV co-occurrence with hypergeometric tests, applying a repertoire-size bias correction to TCR pairs. To estimate false discovery rates, a later analysis permuted the HLA or CMV assignments 20 times. A later analysis grouped co-occurring TCRs with DBSCAN, adding TCRdist sequence similarity when clustering within HLA-allele-positive subsets. Repertoires with fewer than 30,000 or more than 120,000 public chains were left out of co-occurrence clustering, as were four to six repertoires with anomalous nucleotide sharing. TCRdb limited this immuneACCESS table to in-frame rearrangements with V and J called. A share of clones is missing; checked studies link under half to unresolved V genes, and the rest is unexplained. The DNA gave D and trimming, while V, J and clone size come from that table. Across this sample there are roughly 150,000 clones, with roughly 80% seen only once. Together, the top ten hold 2% to 2.5% of the sample.

According to the germline V gene, CDR1 reads SGHTA and CDR2 reads FQGNSA. V loses 5 bases, J loses 7 bases, and the germline ends lie 14 bases apart. Its CDR3 holds 14 amino acids, cysteine through phenylalanine. Just CDR3 DNA is preserved here, 42 bases in frame from base 1. The TCR comes from a man younger than 45 in good health and CMV-seronegative. This chain is built from TRBV7-2 and TRBJ2-2, with TRBD2 as a weak D call on 6 bases. The sequenced sample was PBMCs. In nucleotide form, the sequence is TGTGCCAGCAGCCCCGGGAGTGGGCTCGGGGAGCTGTTTTTT. It codes for CASSPGSGLGELFF.